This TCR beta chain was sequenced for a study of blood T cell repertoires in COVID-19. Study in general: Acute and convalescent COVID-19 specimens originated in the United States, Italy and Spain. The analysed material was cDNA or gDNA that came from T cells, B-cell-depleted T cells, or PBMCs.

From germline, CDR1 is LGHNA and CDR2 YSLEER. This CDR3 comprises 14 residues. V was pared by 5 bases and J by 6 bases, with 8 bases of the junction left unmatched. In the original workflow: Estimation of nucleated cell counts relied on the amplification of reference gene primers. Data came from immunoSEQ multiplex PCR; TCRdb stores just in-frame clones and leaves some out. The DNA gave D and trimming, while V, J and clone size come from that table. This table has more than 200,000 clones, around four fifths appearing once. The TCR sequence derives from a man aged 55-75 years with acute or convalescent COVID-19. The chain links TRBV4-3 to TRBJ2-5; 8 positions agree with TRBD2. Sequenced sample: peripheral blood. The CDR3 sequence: CASSEGLAQQTQYF. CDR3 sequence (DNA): TGCGCCAGCAGCGAAGGACTAGCACAACAGACCCAGTACTTC.